This is a list of T cell receptor beta chains from one sample in a study of a mutant IDH1 vaccine in newly diagnosed glioma. Sequencing was performed with immunoSEQ multiplex PCR; in TCRdb, only in-frame clones are kept and a portion is missing. The data hold tens of thousands of clones, with around 90% observed a single time. No antigen is known for these receptors. This sample comprised PBMCs, obtained from a glioma patient whose treatment included an IDH1 peptide vaccine. The receptors come from a man under 40 with glioma. CDR3s include the opening cysteine and the closing phenylalanine or tryptophan. D genes are given only for firm matches. The size field is filled for only some rows; it gives once, few, many or a size class.

j_gene: TRBJ2-3
d_gene: .
v_gene: TRBV27
abundance: .
CDR3nt: TGTGCCAGCAACCTCTTCCCGAGGTTTTTT
CDR3aa: CASNLFPRFF

j_gene: TRBJ2-5
d_gene: .
v_gene: TRBV10-3
abundance: .
CDR3nt: TGTGCCATCAGTGAGTCGGGGCAGGAGCAAGAGACCCAGTACTTC
CDR3aa: CAISESGQEQETQYF

j_gene: TRBJ2-7
d_gene: TRBD2
v_gene: TRBV28
abundance: .
CDR3nt: TGTGCCAGCAGTTTCGGGGGTAGCGGGAGGTACTACGAGCAGTACTTC
CDR3aa: CASSFGGSGRYYEQYF

j_gene: TRBJ1-1
d_gene: .
v_gene: TRBV5-6
abundance: .
CDR3nt: TGTGCCAGCAGCTTTCTTCAACCGAACACTGAAGCTTTCTTT
CDR3aa: CASSFLQPNTEAFF

j_gene: TRBJ2-7
d_gene: TRBD1
v_gene: TRBV29-1
abundance: .
CDR3nt: TGCAGCGTTGAAGAATGGGGACAGGGTGTCGACGAGCAGTACTTC
CDR3aa: CSVEEWGQGVDEQYF

j_gene: TRBJ1-1
d_gene: .
v_gene: TRBV4-2
abundance: few
CDR3nt: TGTGCCAGCAGCCAGGACAGTCGCCCCGAAGCTTTCTTT
CDR3aa: CASSQDSRPEAFF

j_gene: TRBJ1-3
d_gene: .
v_gene: TRBV27
abundance: .
CDR3nt: TGTGCCAGCAGTTACCGCCGTGGAAACACCATATATTTT
CDR3aa: CASSYRRGNTIYF

j_gene: TRBJ1-1
d_gene: TRBD1
v_gene: TRBV18
abundance: .
CDR3nt: TGTGCCAGCTCACCGAGGACAGGGGACGGTGAAGCTTTCTTT
CDR3aa: CASSPRTGDGEAFF

j_gene: TRBJ2-7
d_gene: .
v_gene: TRBV6-6
abundance: .
CDR3nt: TGTGCCAGCAGTTCAAAAGGGGGACCATACGAGCAGTACTTC
CDR3aa: CASSSKGGPYEQYF

j_gene: TRBJ1-1
d_gene: .
v_gene: TRBV4-1
abundance: few
CDR3nt: TGCGCCAGCAGCCAAGGGCCCCTCAAGGGGACTGAAGCTTTCTTT
CDR3aa: CASSQGPLKGTEAFF

j_gene: TRBJ1-2
d_gene: .
v_gene: TRBV28
abundance: .
CDR3nt: TGTGCCAGCAGTTTCGGGGGCAACTATGGCTACACCTTC
CDR3aa: CASSFGGNYGYTF

j_gene: TRBJ1-2
d_gene: .
v_gene: TRBV10-3
abundance: .
CDR3nt: TGTGCCATCAGCCGGGACAAAAATGGCTACACCTTC
CDR3aa: CAISRDKNGYTF

j_gene: TRBJ1-2
d_gene: .
v_gene: TRBV28
abundance: .
CDR3nt: TGTGCCAGCAGTAGCCCCGGACAGACCATACTTGGCTACACCTTC
CDR3aa: CASSSPGQTILGYTF

j_gene: TRBJ2-7
d_gene: .
v_gene: TRBV10-2
abundance: .
CDR3nt: TGCGCCAGCAGTGAAGGTCGTACCTCCGAGCAGTACTTC
CDR3aa: CASSEGRTSEQYF

j_gene: TRBJ1-1
d_gene: .
v_gene: TRBV2
abundance: few
CDR3nt: TGTGCCAGCAATGGGGACCGGCGAACCTTCACTGAAGCTTTCTTT
CDR3aa: CASNGDRRTFTEAFF

j_gene: TRBJ1-6
d_gene: .
v_gene: TRBV10-3
abundance: once
CDR3nt: TGTGCCATCAGTGAGTCGGCGGGGTCCCTTTCACCCCTCCACTTT
CDR3aa: CAISESAGSLSPLHF

j_gene: TRBJ1-2
d_gene: .
v_gene: TRBV7-9
abundance: .
CDR3nt: TGTGCCAGCAGCTTCAATCGGGAAGGCTACACCTTC
CDR3aa: CASSFNREGYTF

j_gene: TRBJ2-5
d_gene: TRBD2
v_gene: TRBV5-5
abundance: .
CDR3nt: TGTGCCAGCAGCTACGGGGGGAGCCAGTACTTC
CDR3aa: CASSYGGSQYF

j_gene: TRBJ2-7
d_gene: TRBD2
v_gene: TRBV7-3
abundance: .
CDR3nt: TGTGCCAGCAGCTTAAGCAGCGGGAGCGCCTACGAGCAGTACTTC
CDR3aa: CASSLSSGSAYEQYF

j_gene: TRBJ2-3
d_gene: .
v_gene: TRBV6-1
abundance: once
CDR3nt: TGTGCCAGCAGTGAACGGCGGGGAACTACTAGCACAGATACGCAGTATTTT
CDR3aa: CASSERRGTTSTDTQYF

j_gene: TRBJ1-1
d_gene: .
v_gene: TRBV20-1
abundance: few
CDR3nt: TGCAGTGCTCGGGGGAACACTGAAGCTTTCTTT
CDR3aa: CSARGNTEAFF

j_gene: TRBJ1-6
d_gene: .
v_gene: TRBV19
abundance: once
CDR3nt: TGTGCCAGTAGTCCGACGGGTTATAATTCACCCCTCCACTTT
CDR3aa: CASSPTGYNSPLHF

j_gene: TRBJ2-7
d_gene: .
v_gene: TRBV13
abundance: .
CDR3nt: TGTGCCAGCAGCTCACAGGGACTGGGAGAGCTTGGATTGCACTTC
CDR3aa: CASSSQGLGELGLHF

j_gene: TRBJ2-7
d_gene: .
v_gene: TRBV9
abundance: .
CDR3nt: TGTGCCAGCAGCGTTGACCCGACAGGAAATCCCCTCGACGAGCAGTACTTC
CDR3aa: CASSVDPTGNPLDEQYF

j_gene: TRBJ1-4
d_gene: .
v_gene: TRBV10-1
abundance: .
CDR3nt: TGCGCCAGCAGCCTCCTTGGGGGACGGCGTAATGAAAAACTGTTTTTT
CDR3aa: CASSLLGGRRNEKLFF

j_gene: TRBJ2-1
d_gene: .
v_gene: TRBV5-8
abundance: .
CDR3nt: TGTGCCAGCAGCTTGGGCCAGGGGTCCTACAATGAGCAGTTCTTC
CDR3aa: CASSLGQGSYNEQFF

j_gene: TRBJ2-3
d_gene: TRBD2
v_gene: TRBV6-5
abundance: .
CDR3nt: TGTGCCAGCAGCTACCAAGCGGGGGTTCCAGATACGCAGTATTTT
CDR3aa: CASSYQAGVPDTQYF

j_gene: TRBJ2-2
d_gene: .
v_gene: TRBV5-1
abundance: .
CDR3nt: TGCGCCAGCAGCCCGCGTATGGGAGAAAACACCGGGGAGCTGTTTTTT
CDR3aa: CASSPRMGENTGELFF

j_gene: TRBJ1-2
d_gene: .
v_gene: TRBV28
abundance: .
CDR3nt: TGTGCCAGCACTCACCGGTCAGAGAGTGGCTACACCTTC
CDR3aa: CASTHRSESGYTF

j_gene: TRBJ1-2
d_gene: .
v_gene: TRBV6-5
abundance: .
CDR3nt: TGTGCCAGCAGTTACTGGTCAGGAAGCGACTATGGCTACACCTTC
CDR3aa: CASSYWSGSDYGYTF

j_gene: TRBJ1-1
d_gene: .
v_gene: TRBV6-1
abundance: few
CDR3nt: TGTGCCAGCAGTACCAACAGGAACACTGAAGCTTTCTTT
CDR3aa: CASSTNRNTEAFF

j_gene: TRBJ2-1
d_gene: TRBD1
v_gene: TRBV19
abundance: once
CDR3nt: TGTGCCAGTAGTATACCCGGGACAGGGGTATCAAATGAGCAGTTCTTC
CDR3aa: CASSIPGTGVSNEQFF

j_gene: TRBJ2-1
d_gene: .
v_gene: TRBV4-2
abundance: .
CDR3nt: TGTGCCAGCAGCCCTCCCGGGGAGCGGAACAATGAGCAGTTCTTC
CDR3aa: CASSPPGERNNEQFF

j_gene: TRBJ1-2
d_gene: TRBD1
v_gene: TRBV7-9
abundance: once
CDR3nt: TGTGCCAGCAGCTCGCGGACAGGGCCGGGCTATGGCTACACCTTC
CDR3aa: CASSSRTGPGYGYTF

j_gene: TRBJ1-2
d_gene: .
v_gene: TRBV6-5
abundance: .
CDR3nt: TGTGCCAGCAGGACCTCGGGACAAGGGCGCTACACCTTC
CDR3aa: CASRTSGQGRYTF

j_gene: TRBJ2-3
d_gene: .
v_gene: TRBV6-1
abundance: .
CDR3nt: TGTGCCAGCAGTGAGCAAGACGGGACAGATACGCAGTATTTT
CDR3aa: CASSEQDGTDTQYF

j_gene: TRBJ1-2
d_gene: .
v_gene: TRBV5-5
abundance: .
CDR3nt: TGTGCCAGCAGCTTGGAGGGGAAGGGTTCCTATGGCTACACCTTC
CDR3aa: CASSLEGKGSYGYTF

j_gene: TRBJ2-1
d_gene: .
v_gene: TRBV7-8
abundance: .
CDR3nt: TGTGCCAGCAGCCCTTGGACGGAGATGGATGAGCAGTTCTTC
CDR3aa: CASSPWTEMDEQFF

j_gene: TRBJ1-5
d_gene: .
v_gene: TRBV14
abundance: .
CDR3nt: TGTGCCAGCAGCCAAGGAGACGGGGGCACTCAGCCCCAGCATTTT
CDR3aa: CASSQGDGGTQPQHF

j_gene: TRBJ2-3
d_gene: .
v_gene: TRBV2
abundance: .
CDR3nt: TGTGCCAGCAGTGAAAGGGGGTTCGATACGCAGTATTTT
CDR3aa: CASSERGFDTQYF

j_gene: TRBJ2-1
d_gene: TRBD2
v_gene: TRBV28
abundance: .
CDR3nt: TGTGCCAGCAGCCCCTATCTAGCGGGATCCTACAATGAGCAGTTCTTC
CDR3aa: CASSPYLAGSYNEQFF

j_gene: TRBJ2-7
d_gene: TRBD1
v_gene: TRBV19
abundance: .
CDR3nt: TGTGCCAGTAGTCCACGGGACAGGGGCACCGGGTGGTACTTC
CDR3aa: CASSPRDRGTGWYF

j_gene: TRBJ2-2
d_gene: .
v_gene: TRBV27
abundance: .
CDR3nt: TGTGCCAGCAGTTTATTTGGCTCCGGGGAGCTGTTTTTT
CDR3aa: CASSLFGSGELFF

j_gene: TRBJ1-2
d_gene: .
v_gene: TRBV9
abundance: .
CDR3nt: TGTGCCAGCAGCGTAAACGGGGAATATAGATATGGCTACACCTTC
CDR3aa: CASSVNGEYRYGYTF

j_gene: TRBJ1-5
d_gene: .
v_gene: TRBV28
abundance: .
CDR3nt: TGTGCCAGCACGCCTCGGGGGGCTTATAGCAATCAGCCCCAGCATTTT
CDR3aa: CASTPRGAYSNQPQHF

j_gene: TRBJ1-2
d_gene: TRBD1
v_gene: TRBV27
abundance: .
CDR3nt: TGTGCCTCGAAAATGACAGGGGTTAACTATGGCTACACCTTC
CDR3aa: CASKMTGVNYGYTF

j_gene: TRBJ2-7
d_gene: .
v_gene: TRBV7-3
abundance: .
CDR3nt: TGTGCCAGCAGCGCCTCTTCCGGAGGACGAGCTGGGGACGAGCAGTACTTC
CDR3aa: CASSASSGGRAGDEQYF

j_gene: TRBJ1-3
d_gene: TRBD1
v_gene: TRBV5-8
abundance: .
CDR3nt: TGTGCCAGCAGCTTCGACAGGGCTGGAAACACCATATATTTT
CDR3aa: CASSFDRAGNTIYF